These 19 T cell receptor beta chains were all obtained from the same sample, sequenced in a study of shared clonotypes between healthy human individuals. The assay was immunoSEQ multiplex PCR, and TCRdb's table has in-frame clones only and misses some. This sample yields millions of clones, of which around 96% are seen a single time; around 1.1% belongs to the top ten. Naivety among CD8 cells was defined by CD45RO negativity and positive CCR7 selection, thereby excluding terminally differentiated effector memory CD45RA+ cells. Source material: naive CD8+ T cells sorted from blood. These TCRs come from a man younger than 35 in good health.

The V gene is TRBV4-1, the J gene TRBJ2-7, with D uncertain. CDR3 length: 13 residues. Germline V gene data show CDR1 as MGHRA and CDR2 as YSYEKL. Trimming stripped 3 bases from V and 6 bases from J, with 12 bases between. CDR3 bases: TGCGCCAGCAGCCAGCAGACCCTGTCCGAGCAGTACTTC. Its protein is CASSQQTLSEQYF.

The chain carries TRBV6-1 and TRBJ2-2, with D perhaps matching TRBD2 (6 bases). This CDR3 has 13 amino acids. Germline CDR1 reads MNHNS; CDR2 reads SASEGT. Trimming shortened V by 3 bases and J by 8 bases, and 10 bases separated the two germline ends. CDR3 loop: CASSELLAGELFF. In nucleotides, the CDR3 is TGTGCCAGCAGTGAGCTGCTAGCGGGGGAGCTGTTTTTT.

This chain uses TRBV5-1 with TRBJ2-7, with a tentative D call TRBD2 (6 bases). The germline V and J ends were trimmed by 0 bases and 5 bases, with 12 bases remaining between them. The CDR3 is 14 amino acids. Germline V gene sequence: CDR1 SGHRS, CDR2 YFSETQ. CDR3 protein: CASSLAIGRNEQYF. The CDR3, as DNA: TGCGCCAGCAGCTTGGCTATCGGGAGAAACGAGCAGTACTTC.

The chain is built from TRBV29-1 and TRBJ1-4; 7 bases agree with TRBD1. J gave up 8 bases and V 6 bases, and 9 bases lay outside the gene matches. The germline gives CDR1 SQVTM, CDR2 ANQGSEA. The CDR3 contains 13 residues. The chain's CDR3 is CSVYITGAEKLFF. Here the CDR3 DNA reads TGCAGCGTCTACATAACAGGGGCAGAAAAACTGTTTTTT.

This clone was observed a single time. V gene TRBV5-1 combines with J gene TRBJ2-7; 13 positions match TRBD2. CDR1 is SGHRS and CDR2 is YFSETQ in the germline V gene. The length of the CDR3 is 17 residues. V gave up 0 bases and J gave up 2 bases; unmatched junction bases: 5. The CDR3 nucleotides are TGCGCCAGCAGCTTGGGGACTAGCGGGAGAAGGACCTACGAGCAGTACTTC. As protein: CASSLGTSGRRTYEQYF.

In its sample, this clone was seen once. This chain joins TRBV7-6 and TRBJ2-7; TRBD2 agrees at 9 bases. V gave up 1 base and J gave up 0 bases; unmatched junction bases: 7. The germline V gene has CDR1 SGHVS and CDR2 FNYEAQ. There are 17 residues in the CDR3. CDR3 residues: CASSLGSRTSASYEQYF. CDR3 coding DNA: TGTGCCAGCAGCTTAGGCTCTCGGACTAGCGCCTCCTACGAGCAGTACTTC.

This clone appeared once. Compared with germline, one end of the junction differs, possibly owing to a read error. The chain employs TRBV28 and TRBJ1-3; D is perhaps TRBD1 (5 bases). Germline V lookup: CDR1 MDHEN, CDR2 SYDVKM. The CDR3 sequence is 15 residues long. Here the CDR3 DNA reads TGTGCCAGCAGTTTTGGGGGAAACTCTAGAAACACCATATATTTT. Protein product: CASSFGGNSRNTIYF.

Written as DNA, the CDR3 is TGTGCCAGCAGCCCAACAGTCATCGTTAACTATGGCTACACCTTC. Its translation: CASSPTVIVNYGYTF. The chain uses TRBV9 and TRBJ1-2, with unresolved D. V was clipped by 4 bases and J by 1 base, with 14 bases between them. The germline V gene encodes CDR1 SGDLS and CDR2 YYNGEE. The CDR3 is made up of 15 amino acids.

This chain uses TRBV4-1 with TRBJ1-5; D is unresolved. Trimming left V 1 base short and J 5 bases short, with 9 bases between. The CDR3 is 14 amino acids. In germline, CDR1 is MGHRA, CDR2 YSYEKL. The CDR3 is CASSQVTSYQPQHF. The CDR3 DNA sequence: TGCGCCAGCAGCCAAGTGACGTCGTATCAGCCCCAGCATTTT.

The J gene is TRBJ2-7, the V gene TRBV27, with TRBD2 identical over 8 bases. This CDR3 has 15 residues. CDR1 is MNHEY, CDR2 SMNVEV, per germline (reference sequence). With 3 bases clipped from V and 5 bases from J, the junction kept 9 bases outside the gene matches. CDR3 bases: TGTGCCAGCAGTTTTTTTAGCGGGATTCCGCACGAGCAGTACTTC. Translation: CASSFFSGIPHEQYF.

Notes on this clone: The same CDR3 arises from other DNA sequences in this sample as well. The chain joins TRBV9 to TRBJ1-1, with 10 bases matching TRBD1. Germline CDR1 reads SGDLS; CDR2 reads YYNGEE. The CDR3 spans 15 residues. V was pared by 0 bases and J by 4 bases, with 3 bases of the junction left unmatched. The CDR3 region has the DNA TGTGCCAGCAGCGTAGTCGGGACAGGGGTCACTGAAGCTTTCTTT. Translation: CASSVVGTGVTEAFF.

A word on this clone: Other nucleotide sequences from this sample produce the same CDR3. The gene calls are TRBV6-5 and TRBJ1-1, with D uncertain. Germline CDR1 MNHEY, CDR2 SVGAGI. The V gene lost 2 bases and the J gene lost 3 bases, with 7 bases spanning the gap. This CDR3 has 13 amino acids. CDR3 bases: TGTGCCAGCAGTTACGGCGGTTACACTGAAGCTTTCTTT. Amino acids: CASSYGGYTEAFF.

V is TRBV2 and J is TRBJ2-7, with TRBD1 identical over 7 bases. CDR1 is SNHLY, CDR2 FYNNEI, per germline. Trimming removed 2 bases from V and 4 bases from J; junction bases left unmatched: 5. The CDR3 runs to 14 residues. This CDR3 reads CASSERQGTYEQYF. Written as DNA, the CDR3 is TGTGCCAGCAGTGAAAGACAGGGTACTTACGAGCAGTACTTC.

This clone showed up just a few times. The chain couples TRBV5-1 to TRBJ1-3; D is unresolved. This CDR3 has 16 residues. The germline CDR1 and CDR2 sequences are SGHRS and YFSETQ. Trimming cost V 0 bases and J 0 bases, with 10 bases left between them. DNA for the CDR3: TGCGCCAGCAGCTTGGATCCAGCCTCCTCTGGAAACACCATATATTTT. Its protein product is CASSLDPASSGNTIYF.

V gene TRBV5-8 combines with J gene TRBJ1-5; D is undetermined. Germline-derived CDR1 and CDR2 are SGHTS and YDEGEE. Deletions cut 0 bases from V and 1 base from J, with 5 bases between. This CDR3 comprises 14 residues. CDR3 region: CASSLGPSNQPQHF. CDR3 bases: TGTGCCAGCAGCTTGGGACCGAGCAATCAGCCCCAGCATTTT.

The J gene is TRBJ2-7, the V gene TRBV7-8; TRBD2 agrees at 10 bases. Per the germline V gene, CDR1 is SGHVS and CDR2 is FQNEAQ. The CDR3 loop spans 18 amino acids. V was pared by 0 bases and J by 7 bases, with 15 bases of the junction left unmatched. The CDR3 is CASSLAQLAGILGPEQYF. As DNA, the CDR3 is TGTGCCAGCAGCTTAGCGCAACTAGCGGGGATCTTAGGGCCAGAGCAGTACTTC.

The chain employs TRBV4-3 and TRBJ2-7; 10 bases are shared with TRBD2. V shed 0 bases and J 3 bases; nucleotides not matched to a gene: 8. CDR3 length: 17 amino acids. Germline values: CDR1 LGHNA, CDR2 YSLEER. CDR3 in DNA: TGCGCCAGCAGCCAAGAAAGGGGAGCGGGAGGGCTCTACGAGCAGTACTTC. This translates into CASSQERGAGGLYEQYF.

The chain carries TRBV28 and TRBJ1-5; D is unresolved. Deletions cut 0 bases from V and 0 bases from J, with 6 bases between. Germline CDR1 is MDHEN and CDR2 is SYDVKM. This CDR3 contains 15 residues. CDR3 DNA sequence: TGTGCCAGCAGTTTATGGCAGGCTAGCAATCAGCCCCAGCATTTT. This gives the protein CASSLWQASNQPQHF. Full variable domain (missing parts from reference TRBV28 and TRBJ1-5): DVKVTQSSRYLVKRTGEKVFLECVQDMDHENMFWYRQDPGLGLRLIYFSYDVKMKEKGDIPEGYSVSREKKERFSLILESASTNQTSMYLCASSLWQASNQPQHFGDGTRLSIL.

This sequence joins TRBV28 and TRBJ1-2; D not certain. Germline CDR1 MDHEN, CDR2 SYDVKM. This CDR3 contains 16 residues. The germline V and J ends were trimmed by 2 bases and 4 bases, with 17 bases remaining between them. CDR3 protein: CASSLDPAGQVYGYTF. The CDR3 DNA sequence: TGTGCCAGCAGTTTAGACCCGGCCGGCCAGGTCTATGGCTACACCTTC.